The T cell receptor (beta chain) under discussion was sequenced for a study of monozygotic twins with inflammatory bowel disease. General study points: Repertoires of patients may have been made more variable by differing immunosuppressive treatments.

Per sample, reverse transcription was split into eight reactions. Molecular identifiers with 6-nucleotide sample barcodes were added during cDNA synthesis via template switching. From the 5' RACE reads, TCRdb lists one entry per CDR3 protein and no DNA. The table lists about 110,000 distinct CDR3 sequences. CDR1 SGHVS and CDR2 FNYEAQ come from the germline V gene. The CDR3 has 18 amino acids. Concerning this clonotype: Its cognate antigen is unknown.

This TCR derives from a human donor with ulcerative colitis or Crohn's disease, or a healthy co-twin of an affected twin (not recorded which). Sequencing was carried out using blood. V and J are TRBV7-6 and TRBJ2-4; TCRdb's D gene call, TRBD1, goes unchecked for lack of DNA. The CDR3 sequence is CASSLSGTGGAAKNIQYF.